The subject of this entry is one T cell receptor (beta chain). This entry is derived from a study of blood T cell repertoires in COVID-19. Study context: The United States, Italy and Spain provided the acute and convalescent COVID-19 samples. T cells, B-cell-depleted T cells, or PBMCs provided the cDNA or gDNA that served as material.

Unmatched junction bases numbered 10, after V lost 5 bases and J lost 3 bases. CDR1 is SGDLS and CDR2 is YYNGEE in the germline V gene. This CDR3 is built from 15 residues. The method was immunoSEQ multiplex PCR; TCRdb's version includes in-frame clones alone and lacks a portion of them. Counted here are 400,000 or so clones, more than 75% occurring once; the ten biggest clones make up less than 3.5%. Sequencing was carried out using peripheral blood. This chain links TRBV9 with TRBJ2-7, with 8 bases lining up with TRBD1. The TCR comes from a human donor in a cohort sampled during active COVID-19. Written as DNA, the CDR3 is TGTGCCAGCAGGGTTTCCAGGGGGCTCTACTACGAGCAGTACTTC. This encodes CASRVSRGLYYEQYF.